The 26 T cell receptor beta chains in this list originate from one sample, sequenced in a study of identical twins. TCRdb ran MiXCR on the 5' RACE reads and lists one entry per CDR3 protein. This sample yields a few hundred thousand distinct CDR3 sequences, of which roughly 9.9% are seen a single time; under 3% belongs to the top ten. The sample was also reused in another study, on yellow fever vaccine responses in identical twins.

Material for sequencing was PBMCs. These receptors were obtained from a woman between 18 and 30 years old in good health.

A word on this clonotype: Germline and junction disagree at one end, which may indicate a read error. The chain is built from TRBV7-9 and TRBJ2-5; unclear D gene. From germline, CDR1 is SEHNR and CDR2 FQNEAQ (reference sequence). The CDR3 contains 14 residues. CDR3 region: CAGSFQVLQETQYF. For the CDR3, the DNA is TGTGCCGGCAGCTTCCAGGTTCTACAAGAGACCCAGTACTTC.

This clonotype has at least ten counts. The junction and the germline gene differ at one end; a read error may be behind it. The gene calls are TRBV12-3 or TRBV12-4 and TRBJ2-1; no clear D gene. The CDR3 spans 15 residues. CDR3 bases: TGCGCCAGCAGCTTGGGTCAGAGCTCCTACAATGAGCAGTTCTTC. It is translated as CASSLGQSSYNEQFF.

At least ten counts were recorded for this clonotype. The V call is TRBV15, the J call TRBJ1-3, with TRBD1 matching 7 bases. CDR1 is LNHNV and CDR2 is YYDKDF in the germline V gene (reference sequence). There are 17 residues in the CDR3. After removal of 0 bases from V and 1 base from J, the junction contained 6 bases not matched to a gene. In DNA form, the CDR3 reads TGTGCCACCAGCAGAGAACCGGGACAGACTTCTGGAAACACCATATATTTT. It yields the protein CATSREPGQTSGNTIYF. Full variable domain (remainder filled in from reference TRBV15 and TRBJ1-3): DAMVIQNPRYQVTQFGKPVTLSCSQTLNHNVMYWYQQKSSQAPKLLFHYYDKDFNNEADTPDNFQSRRPNTSFCFLDIRSPGLGDTAMYLCATSREPGQTSGNTIYFGEGSWLTVV.

The rearrangement links TRBV6-5 to TRBJ1-1, with D uncertain. Trimming cost V 0 bases and J 5 bases, with 22 bases left between them. CDR3 length equals 18 residues. Per germline, CDR1 MNHEY and CDR2 SVGAGI. In DNA form, the CDR3 reads TGTGCCAGCAGTTACTCGATTTTACTAGGGCGGGGTCGGACTGAAGCTTTCTTT. Translating gives CASSYSILLGRGRTEAFF.

V is TRBV5-1 and J is TRBJ2-1, with D possibly being TRBD1 or TRBD2 (5 bases each). Germline loops: CDR1 SGHRS, CDR2 YFSETQ. Trimming stripped 3 bases from V and 8 bases from J, with 15 bases between. The CDR3 runs to 14 residues. CDR3 DNA sequence: TGCGCCAGCAGCTGGCGGAGTGGGACCGATGAGCAGTTCTTC. Amino acid sequence: CASSWRSGTDEQFF.

This clonotype was seen ten or more times. CDR3 sequence (DNA): TGTGCCAGCAGCTTAGGACAGGGCTTTAGTGGCTACACCTTC. Protein sequence: CASSLGQGFSGYTF. The V and J genes are TRBV5-5 and TRBJ1-2; 8 bases are a match to TRBD1. The CDR3 totals 14 residues. J gave up 7 bases and V 2 bases, and 7 bases lay outside the gene matches. CDR1 and CDR2 from the germline V gene are SGHKS and YYEKEE (reference sequence).

This clonotype was detected ten times or more. The J gene is TRBJ2-1, the V gene TRBV12-3 or TRBV12-4; D is uncertain. The length of the CDR3 is 13 residues. Trimming left V 3 bases short and J 6 bases short, with 9 bases between. In DNA form, the CDR3 reads TGTGCCAGCAGTTTCCCTAATTCCAATGAGCAGTTCTTC. Its translation is CASSFPNSNEQFF.

This clonotype was counted ten times or more. V usage is TRBV12-3 or TRBV12-4 and J usage is TRBJ2-7; possibly TRBD1 for D (5 bases). V lost 1 base and J 3 bases, leaving 10 bases between the germline ends. This CDR3 region has 14 residues. For the CDR3, the DNA is TGTGCCAGCAGTTTAGGGCCAGGGATCTACGAGCAGTACTTC. Its protein is CASSLGPGIYEQYF.

The table lists this clonotype with many counts. The J gene is TRBJ2-5, the V gene TRBV20-1, with 9 bases matching TRBD1. The CDR3 length is 13 residues. Looked up from germline, CDR1 is DFQATT and CDR2 is SNEGSKA (reference sequence). Here the CDR3 reads CSTTGGAGETQYF. DNA for the CDR3: TGCAGCACAACAGGGGGCGCGGGGGAGACCCAGTACTTC.

In its sample, this clonotype was seen a few times. Compared with germline, one end of the junction differs, possibly owing to a read error. The CDR3 nucleotides are TGCAGTGCGAGAGCGGGAGTAATCCCCCATGAGCAGTTCTTC. Its translation: CSARAGVIPHEQFF. The J gene is TRBJ2-1, the V gene TRBV20-1; the match to TRBD2 covers 8 bases. The V gene's germline CDR1 is DFQATT and CDR2 SNEGSKA (reference sequence). This CDR3 has 14 residues.

This clonotype was seen at least ten times. The CDR3 loop is CASSLEGTAGELFF. The CDR3 DNA sequence: TGTGCCAGCAGCTTAGAAGGAACGGCCGGGGAGCTGTTTTTT. J is TRBJ2-2 and V is TRBV11-2, with D unclear. Germline CDR1 is SGHAT and CDR2 is FQNNGV. The CDR3 is 14 amino acids. Between the trimmed V and J ends, which lost 0 bases and 6 bases, there was a span of 8 bases.

This clonotype was seen more than once but under ten times. The V and J genes are TRBV28 and TRBJ2-1; the D is unclear. The germline V gene has CDR1 MDHEN and CDR2 SYDVKM. With 2 bases removed from V and 9 bases from J, the gap between germline ends came to 5 bases. The CDR3 is made up of 11 amino acids. In DNA, the CDR3 is TGTGCCAGCAGTTTAAAGCGTGAGCAGTTCTTC. It yields the protein CASSLKREQFF.

This clonotype was counted a few times. This chain joins TRBV7-2 and TRBJ2-3; 9 nucleotides line up with TRBD2. Germline values: CDR1 SGHTA, CDR2 FQGNSA. V gave up 1 base and J gave up 2 bases; unmatched junction bases: 4. CDR3 length equals 16 residues. The CDR3 nucleotides are TGTGCCAGCAGCTTAGGTCCTAGCGGGACCACAGATACGCAGTATTTT. Encoded protein: CASSLGPSGTTDTQYF.

This clonotype was detected ten times or more. The chain is built from TRBV12-3 or TRBV12-4 and TRBJ1-2, with D unresolved. V was trimmed by 3 bases and J by 4 bases, leaving 12 bases between them. The CDR3 is 14 residues long. The CDR3 nucleotides are TGTGCCAGCAGTTTCGCCGGGGAGGGCTATGGCTACACCTTC. As protein: CASSFAGEGYGYTF.

J is TRBJ2-5 and V is TRBV15; D tentatively fits TRBD1 or TRBD2 (5 bases each). The V end was cut by 3 bases, the J end by 5 bases, with 16 bases between. CDR1 LNHNV and CDR2 YYDKDF come from the germline V gene (reference sequence). The CDR3 is made up of 15 amino acids. The CDR3 reads CATSRARAGTETQYF. DNA for the CDR3: TGTGCCACCAGCAGGGCCCGAGCCGGGACCGAGACCCAGTACTTC.

This clonotype was recorded a few times. V usage is TRBV12-3 or TRBV12-4 and J usage is TRBJ2-1; TRBD1 agrees at 7 bases. This CDR3 is built from 14 residues. V lost 0 bases and J lost 5; bases outside the gene matches: 1. The CDR3 protein is CASSLAGTDNEQFF. The CDR3 nucleotides read TGTGCCAGCAGTTTAGCCGGGACAGACAATGAGCAGTTCTTC.

The chain is built from TRBV4-3 and TRBJ2-7; the D gene is possibly TRBD2 (5 bases). CDR3 length: 16 amino acids. V gave up 4 bases and J gave up 0 bases, with 16 bases separating them. From germline, CDR1 is LGHNA and CDR2 YSLEER. The CDR3 here is CASSPSNERSSYEQYF. The CDR3, as DNA: TGCGCCAGCAGCCCTTCCAATGAGCGGAGCTCCTACGAGCAGTACTTC.

This clonotype was seen ten or more times. This chain uses TRBV5-1 with TRBJ1-2, with D unclear. The V end was cut by 4 bases, the J end by 4 bases, with 14 bases between. The CDR3 spans 14 residues. Germline CDR1 reads SGHRS; CDR2 reads YFSETQ. CDR3 sequence: CASSPDGEVYGYTF. The CDR3 DNA is TGCGCCAGCAGCCCGGACGGAGAAGTCTATGGCTACACCTTC.

This clonotype turned up a few times. This chain connects TRBV28 to TRBJ2-5; TRBD1 matches at 9 bases. Germline-derived CDR1 and CDR2 are MDHEN and SYDVKM. V lost 7 bases to trimming and J lost 2 bases; unmatched junction nucleotides: 8. The CDR3 covers 15 residues. Written as DNA, the CDR3 is TGTGCCAGCACCACGATAGGACAGGGGCAAGAGACCCAGTACTTC. This encodes CASTTIGQGQETQYF.

This clonotype has only a few counts. The chain links TRBV11-2 to TRBJ2-7; the match to TRBD1 covers 8 bases. CDR1 is SGHAT and CDR2 is FQNNGV in the germline V gene. The CDR3 is made up of 15 amino acids. The V and J ends lost 5 bases and 0 bases, in that order; junction bases with no gene match: 6. The CDR3 reads CASSPDGQGSYEQYF. In DNA form, the CDR3 reads TGTGCCAGCAGCCCGGATGGACAGGGCTCCTACGAGCAGTACTTC.

In this sample, this clonotype turned up a few times. J is TRBJ2-1 and V is TRBV7-9; 9 positions agree with TRBD1. The ends lost 0 bases at V and 3 bases at J; junction bases unmatched: 3. Germline-derived CDR1 and CDR2 are SEHNR and FQNEAQ (reference sequence). This CDR3 contains 16 residues. CDR3 region: CASSLAWTGDYNEQFF. The CDR3 nucleotides are TGTGCCAGCAGCTTAGCTTGGACAGGGGACTACAATGAGCAGTTCTTC.

This clonotype has just a few counts. This rearrangement joins TRBV3-1 to TRBJ2-7; no clear D gene. V gave up 4 bases and J gave up 4 bases, with 14 bases separating them. This CDR3 spans 14 amino acids. Germline CDR1 LGHDT, CDR2 YNNKEL (reference sequence). CDR3 region: CASSPSTTMYEQYF. DNA for the CDR3: TGTGCCAGCAGCCCCTCCACTACCATGTACGAGCAGTACTTC.

Many counts were recorded for this clonotype. The chain uses TRBV25-1 and TRBJ1-6; 8 bases line up with TRBD1. Trimming cost V 6 bases and J 7 bases; bases outside gene matches: 8. The germline V gene has CDR1 MGHDK and CDR2 SYGVNS. The CDR3 is 15 amino acids. The CDR3 here is CASSARTGNNSPLHF. CDR3 nucleotide sequence: TGTGCCAGCAGCGCCCGGACAGGGAACAATTCACCCCTCCACTTT.

The V gene is TRBV11-2, the J gene TRBJ2-5, with TRBD2 identical over 7 bases. This CDR3 is built from 15 residues. The V and J ends lost 5 bases and 5 bases, in that order; junction bases with no gene match: 11. The germline CDR1 and CDR2 sequences are SGHAT and FQNNGV. The CDR3 coding sequence is TGTGCCAGCAGCCCCCGGGAGGCGCTTGTGGAGACCCAGTACTTC. Encoded protein: CASSPREALVETQYF.

This clonotype was counted a few times. This sequence joins TRBV14 and TRBJ2-1, with 15 bases matching TRBD2. V shed 4 bases, J shed 10 bases, and the junction held 5 bases outside the gene matches. Germline V CDR1 and CDR2: SGHDN, FVKESK. This CDR3 is built from 15 residues. CDR3 residues: CASSRTSGRASEQFF. The CDR3 nucleotides are TGTGCCAGCAGCCGGACTAGCGGGAGGGCCTCCGAGCAGTTCTTC. The variable domain in full, completed from reference TRBV14 and TRBJ2-1, reads EAGVTQFPSHSVIEKGQTVTLRCDPISGHDNLYWYRRVMGKEIKFLLHFVKESKQDESGMPNNRFLAERTGGTYSTLKVQPAELEDSGVYFCASSRTSGRASEQFFGPGTRLTVL.

The rearrangement joins TRBV9 to TRBJ2-5, with 9 bases fitting TRBD1. CDR1 is SGDLS and CDR2 is YYNGEE in the germline V gene. This CDR3 is built from 17 residues. With V trimmed by 3 bases and J by 5 bases, 14 bases remained unmatched. In nucleotides, the CDR3 is TGTGCCAGCAGCGGGGGACAGGGAGGGACCAATGCGGAGACCCAGTACTTC. Residues: CASSGGQGGTNAETQYF.